What follows describes a single T cell receptor (beta chain). This entry belongs to a study of siplizumab effects on memory and regulatory T cells. Germline V lookup: CDR1 LNHDA, CDR2 SQIVND (reference sequence). Trimming stripped 10 bases from V and 5 bases from J, with 20 bases between. The CDR3 totals 14 residues. The repertoire was sequenced with immunoSEQ multiplex PCR; TCRdb's copy has only in-frame clones and lacks some. The table lists under 95,000 clones, over 85% of them singletons. This receptor was obtained from a human donor in good health. The material sequenced was non-Treg CD4+ T cells sorted from blood. This rearrangement joins TRBV19 to TRBJ1-1; D might be TRBD1 (5 bases). CDR3 DNA: TGTGCCACTGAGGTAGGGAGGGGAGGAACTGAAGCTTTCTTT. Amino acids: CATEVGRGGTEAFF. The full variable domain, with the rest looked up from reference TRBV19 and TRBJ1-1, is DGGITQSPKYLFRKEGQNVTLSCEQNLNHDAMYWYRQDPGQGLRLIYYSQIVNDFQKGDIAEGYSVSREKKESFPLTVTSAQKNPTAFYLCATEVGRGGTEAFFGQGTRLTVV.